This record concerns one T cell receptor beta chain sequence. What it recognizes is unknown. The sample is drawn from a study of T cell responses to AZD1222 COVID-19 vaccine. Study outcomes and limitations: Donors were largely white British and mainly female; clonal diversity was possibly underestimated. None of the repertoires were sampled until the peak T cell response had passed.

The V end lost 8 bases, the J end lost 8 bases, and 18 bases lay between the germline ends. The length of the CDR3 is 14 residues. Germline V gene lookup returns CDR1 SGHDN and CDR2 FVKESK. Profiling relied on immunoSEQ multiplex PCR, and the TCRdb table lists in-frame clones only, not all of them. The sample holds about 99,000 clones, approximately 89% seen once. This sequence was found in an adult in good health. This chain joins TRBV14 and TRBJ1-4, with D perhaps TRBD1 (5 bases). The material sequenced was peripheral blood, taken on day 0 of AZD1222 vaccination. CDR3: CASSHGGGREKLFF. The CDR3, as DNA: TGTGCCAGCTCCCACGGGGGAGGGCGGGAAAAACTGTTTTTT.